Detailed here is one T cell receptor (beta chain). This clone was recorded once. No cognate antigen has been identified for it. Base qualities were left out, and no much larger clone turns up one base away. The entry originates in a study of shared clonotypes between healthy human individuals (dated by TCRdb to 2018 to 2021). Regarding the research as a whole: A few men and a couple of women, aged 18 to 49 years, made up the cohort. To increase sequencing depth and limit assay-specific biases, different laboratories used diverse techniques to prepare libraries and sequence TCR repertoires. Per donor, leukapheresis produced somewhere between about 0.85 and 9.5 billion PBMCs. Blood TCR repertoires of four to six healthy adults were deeply sequenced to estimate repertoire size and the extent of clonotype sharing between individuals.

Donors were healthy HIV-negative adults with no recently reported acute infections or vaccinations. Every donor was a Caucasian adult residing in Nashville, Tennessee, USA. For unsorted samples, 85 million to 100 million PBMCs were counted, and genomic DNA was extracted using the QIAamp DNA Blood Mini kit. After blood collection by leukapheresis, PBMCs were isolated using Ficoll-Histopaque density gradient centrifugation and then cryopreserved in the vapor phase of liquid nitrogen. Using the deep immunoSEQ assay, TCR CDR3 regions were amplified from genomic DNA by multiplex PCR. For each cell subset, the extracted genomic DNA was distributed evenly across all wells of several immunoSEQ 96-well plates, and each plate served as one replicate. For unsorted PBMC, each replicate PCR was loaded with approximately 330 ng genomic DNA, equivalent to tens of thousands of T cell genomes. Unsorted PBMC genomic DNA was sequenced across ten immunoSEQ deep assay plates. Purified libraries were measured with a Qubit 3.0 fluorometer, size-checked on a Bioanalyzer 2100, and measured again with the KAPA Library Quantification kit. Every immunoSEQ 96-well plate was sequenced on a separate single-read 150-cycle Illumina NextSeq 550 flow cell. On the study's bioinformatics: The immunoSEQ output contained only junctional sequences without quality scores, so filtering could not match that applied to full-length reads. Sequences were annotated with PyIR, a Python wrapper for IgBLAST v1.9, using IMGT germline references to assign V/J genes and CDR3. Reads with weak V/J assignments (E-value above 1e-6), missing CDR3, stop codons, out-of-frame junctions, or ambiguous translated residues were removed. A V3J clonotype was defined by an identical inferred V gene, J gene, and CDR3 amino acid sequence. To compute the percentage overlap between repertoires, the number of shared unique clonotypes was divided by the size of the smaller repertoire. Richness of each repertoire was evaluated using RTK rarefaction, the Chao1 estimator, and Recon v2.1 estimates of unobserved clonotypes. The clones in this table, taken by TCRdb from immuneACCESS, are in-frame only. Not every clone is retained; where verified, under half of the shortfall comes from an unresolved V gene, and the cause of the rest is unknown. V and J calls and clone size are those listed in that table; D and trimming were worked out from the DNA. The sample table records hundreds of thousands of clones; around 80% of these occur just once. The top ten constitute around 11% of the sample.

Study-wide findings and limitations: Because the study included only a small number of donors, the genetic and exposure-history diversity represented was limited. Sampling was restricted to blood, and TCR repertoires in tissue are likely to differ from TCR repertoires in blood. Based on pairwise subsampling, the degree of clonotype sharing among donors was expected to be affected by sequencing depth.

The CDR3 numbers 16 residues from cysteine through phenylalanine. This entry keeps only the CDR3 DNA: 48 bases, framed from base 1. Trimming leaves V shorter by 5 bases and J shorter by 2 bases, with the junction holding 8 bases beyond the gene matches. The CDR1 and CDR2 encoded by the germline V gene are SGHTA and FQGNSA. The source of this sequence is a middle-aged woman in good health. Some clones in this sample may be carry-over from other donors' samples. Recombination linked TRBV7-2 to TRBJ2-2; 7 junctional bases match TRBD2. Material for sequencing was PBMCs. CDR3 loop: CASSQTSSGNTGELFF. Here is the DNA: TGTGCCAGCAGCCAGACGTCTAGCGGAAACACCGGGGAGCTGTTTTTT.